These 15 T cell receptor beta chains were sequenced from one sample in a study of CD8 T cells in Susac syndrome. The RNA input was 0.5 to 1 ug, and it was reverse transcribed with random hexamers. Via MiXCR, TCRdb re-called the immunoSEQ multiplex PCR reads, giving one row per CDR3 protein. The top ten hold 0.085% to 0.12% of the sample, which has some 170,000 distinct CDR3 sequences, less than 95% seen once. Sequencing was performed on CD4+ T cells from PBMCs. These receptors were collected from a human donor in good health.

The chain employs TRBV30 and TRBJ2-5; D is unclear. Between the trimmed V and J ends, which lost 0 bases and 5 bases, there was a span of 7 bases. Germline lookup yields CDR1 GTSNPN and CDR2 SVGIG (reference sequence). CDR3 size: 12 residues. The CDR3 DNA follows: TGTGCCTGGAGTGTTAATACGGAGACCCAGTACTTC. Protein sequence: CAWSVNTETQYF.

CDR3 sequence (DNA): TGCGCCAGCAGCTTGTCTGGGAATAGCAATCAGCCCCAGCATTTT. Translating gives CASSLSGNSNQPQHF. This chain uses TRBV5-1 with TRBJ1-5; D unresolved. V lost 1 base to trimming and J lost 0 bases, with 8 bases between them. The CDR3 totals 15 residues. Germline CDR1 is SGHRS and CDR2 is YFSETQ.

The rearrangement joins TRBV29-1 to TRBJ2-7, with D possibly called TRBD1 or TRBD2 (5 bases each). CDR1 is SQVTM and CDR2 is ANQGSEA in the germline V gene. The CDR3 is 14 residues long. The ends were cut back, 5 bases at V and 4 bases at J, with 18 bases in the middle. CDR3: CSVSQGRGGYEQYF. CDR3 DNA sequence: TGCAGCGTTTCCCAGGGACGGGGTGGATACGAGCAGTACTTC.

This sequence joins TRBV12-3 or TRBV12-4 and TRBJ1-5; no firm D call. Trimming took off 7 bases at V and 7 bases at J, with 14 bases between the two ends. CDR3 size: 13 residues. The CDR3 spells CASTQRSSQPQHF. CDR3 nucleotide sequence: TGTGCCAGCACCCAAAGGTCGTCGCAGCCCCAGCATTTT.

The chain joins TRBV30 to TRBJ2-5; D gene unclear. The germline V and J ends were trimmed by 7 bases and 2 bases, with 26 bases remaining between them. The germline V gene encodes CDR1 GTSNPN and CDR2 SVGIG (reference sequence). The CDR3 loop spans 17 amino acids. The chain's CDR3 is CASLRFLFGPPQETQYF. The CDR3 region has the DNA TGTGCCTCACTTCGGTTTCTATTTGGACCACCACAAGAGACCCAGTACTTC.

The chain uses TRBV20-1 and TRBJ2-7; perhaps TRBD2 as D (5 bases). V lost 3 bases and J 0 bases, leaving 9 bases between the germline ends. The CDR3 is 13 amino acids. CDR1 DFQATT and CDR2 SNEGSKA come from the germline V gene (reference sequence). The CDR3 loop is CSASRGHSYEQYF. CDR3 bases: TGCAGTGCTAGCAGAGGGCACTCCTACGAGCAGTACTTC.

The rearrangement links TRBV19 to TRBJ1-1; D is undetermined. Germline V gives CDR1 LNHDA, CDR2 SQIVND (reference sequence). Deletions cut 3 bases from V and 0 bases from J, with 11 bases between. The CDR3 consists of 15 residues. The CDR3 sequence: CASSIRPGVNTEAFF. The CDR3 DNA reads as TGTGCCAGTAGTATTCGACCTGGGGTGAACACTGAAGCTTTCTTT.

The V gene is TRBV20-1, the J gene TRBJ1-4; no definite D call. CDR1 is DFQATT, CDR2 SNEGSKA, per germline (reference sequence). V was cut by 6 bases and J by 3 bases, with 17 bases left in between. This CDR3 region has 15 residues. CDR3: CSAEGTGAANEKLFF. CDR3 nucleotide sequence: TGCAGTGCGGAGGGAACGGGAGCAGCTAATGAAAAACTGTTTTTT.

There are a few counts of this clonotype. V usage is TRBV7-9 and J usage is TRBJ2-1; D not resolved. The CDR3 has 11 amino acids. Germline V gene sequence: CDR1 SEHNR, CDR2 FQNEAQ (reference sequence). Between the trimmed V and J ends, which lost 1 base and 8 bases, there was a span of 3 bases. The CDR3 loop is CASSLVDEQFF. The DNA of the CDR3 is TGTGCCAGCAGCTTAGTGGATGAGCAGTTCTTC.

The CDR3 DNA reads TGCAGTGCTTGGACTAGCGGGCGTTACTCCTACGAGCAGTACTTC. It codes for CSAWTSGRYSYEQYF. This chain joins TRBV20-1 and TRBJ2-7, with 11 bases identical to TRBD2. The length of the CDR3 is 15 residues. The V and J ends lost 5 bases and 0 bases, in that order; junction bases with no gene match: 6. CDR1 and CDR2 (germline): DFQATT, SNEGSKA (reference sequence).

This chain links TRBV12-3 or TRBV12-4 with TRBJ2-1; no definite D call. The CDR3 runs to 11 residues. The V and J ends lost 5 bases and 8 bases respectively, with 7 bases between them. CDR3 in DNA: TGTGCCAGCAGTATTGGGGATGAGCAGTTCTTC. It encodes CASSIGDEQFF.

The chain links TRBV24-1 to TRBJ2-1, with 7 bases lining up with TRBD2. This CDR3 region has 14 residues. The junction had 4 bases not matched to a gene; V was cut back by 7 bases and J by 2 bases. The germline CDR1 and CDR2 sequences are KGHDR and SFDVKD. The DNA for the CDR3 is TGTGCCACCAGCGGGACTATACCCTACAATGAGCAGTTCTTC. Translating gives CATSGTIPYNEQFF.

The V and J genes are TRBV9 and TRBJ2-2, with D hard to call. From germline, CDR1 is SGDLS and CDR2 YYNGEE. Trimming cost V 4 bases and J 5 bases, with 9 bases left between them. The CDR3 spans 13 residues. The CDR3 reads CASSPLLTGELFF. The CDR3 region has the DNA TGTGCCAGCAGCCCCCTCTTGACCGGGGAGCTGTTTTTT.

V gene TRBV2 combines with J gene TRBJ2-7; D unresolved. From germline, CDR1 is SNHLY and CDR2 FYNNEI. Deletions cut 7 bases from V and 2 bases from J, with 9 bases between. The CDR3 totals 12 residues. CDR3 loop: CASTQSTYEQYF. CDR3 nucleotides: TGTGCCAGCACACAGTCCACCTACGAGCAGTACTTC.

V gene TRBV12-3 or TRBV12-4 combines with J gene TRBJ1-3; D not certain. V lost 5 bases and J lost 4, with 9 bases in between. The CDR3 is made up of 13 amino acids. As DNA, the CDR3 is TGTGCCAGCAGTCCGTTGGACGGAAACACCATATATTTT. Translating gives CASSPLDGNTIYF.